This T cell receptor (beta chain) was sequenced for a study of patients and donors after allogeneic stem cell transplantation. The CDR3 is 14 residues long. This clonotype was observed a handful of times. One entry per CDR3 protein results from TCRdb running MiXCR on the RT-PCR reads. The table records about a million distinct CDR3 sequences, about a sixth of them present only once. The chain links TRBV21-1 to TRBJ1-1. TRBV21-1 corresponds to a pseudogene. This clonotype originated in a human donor who was either an allogeneic HSCT recipient or a stem cell or donor lymphocyte infusion donor (not recorded which). It is not recorded whose cells these are; they may come from a transplant donor. What was sequenced was blood, either unsorted or a sorted T cell fraction (not recorded which). The CDR3 DNA reads as TGTGCCACCCTAGGTAGGGAGGGGAACACTGAAGCTTTCTTT. Translation gives CATLGREGNTEAFF.